This T cell receptor beta chain is drawn from a study of blood T cell repertoires in COVID-19. Only in-frame clones appear in the TCRdb table, and some are missing; sequencing was by immunoSEQ multiplex PCR. Among around 250,000 clones listed, approximately 90% were seen once. Recruitment covered roughly 24 US areas and drew participants whose ages spanned about 18 to 90 years. Assignment of participants to cohorts was predicated upon participant-reported clinical history. Trimming shortened V by 7 bases and J by 7 bases, and 11 bases separated the two germline ends. CDR1 MRHNA and CDR2 SNTAGT come from the germline V gene. CDR3 length equals 11 residues.

This sequence originates from a man aged 40-49 years who had been exposed to COVID-19. The rearrangement joins TRBV6-4 to TRBJ2-7; D is perhaps TRBD2 (5 bases). The sequencing sample was made of PBMCs or T cells enriched from blood (not recorded which). This chain's CDR3 is CASNPGWEQYF. For the CDR3, the DNA is TGTGCCAGCAACCCGGGGTGGGAGCAGTACTTC.